A single sample gave rise to the 22 T cell receptor beta chains below, sequenced in a study of blood T cells in healthy people across ages. Primed by a sample-barcoded 5' primer and a J-beta primer mix, a second PCR proceeded for about 6 to 11 cycles. TCRdb re-derived calls from the 5' RACE reads in MiXCR, one entry per CDR3 protein. The table lists some 670,000 distinct CDR3 sequences, 40% to 65% of them singletons. The sample taken for sequencing was blood. These receptor sequences come from a woman over 75 in good health.

As for this clonotype: This may arise from a read error, as a much more abundant clone is one base away. The V and J genes are TRBV7-2 and TRBJ2-5; 8 bases are shared with TRBD1. There are 15 residues in the CDR3. Germline V CDR1 and CDR2: SGHTA, FQGNSA. CDR3 protein: CVSTGQEKSWETQYF. CDR3 nucleotides: TGTGTCAGCACGGGACAGGAGAAATCTTGGGAGACCCAGTACTTC.

The chain couples TRBV2 to TRBJ1-1, with D hard to call. V gave up 7 bases and J gave up 1 base, with 10 bases separating them. Germline V gives CDR1 SNHLY, CDR2 FYNNEI. The CDR3 contains 13 residues. CDR3 in amino acids: CASTTWANTEAFF. The CDR3 coding sequence is TGTGCCAGCACCACGTGGGCGAACACTGAAGCTTTCTTT.

This clonotype was detected many times. V usage is TRBV12-3 or TRBV12-4 and J usage is TRBJ2-1, with TRBD2 matching over 8 bases. The trim removed 6 bases at V and 4 bases at J, leaving 8 bases unmatched. The CDR3 has 15 residues. The CDR3 nucleotides are TGTGCCAGCAGCCCCTCACGGGGGGGGTACAATGAGCAGTTCTTC. The encoded protein is CASSPSRGGYNEQFF.

The rearrangement joins TRBV28 to TRBJ1-1; D perhaps matches TRBD1 (5 bases). The CDR3 contains 12 residues. Trimming removed 6 bases from V and 7 bases from J, with 12 bases in between. Germline CDR1 MDHEN, CDR2 SYDVKM. The CDR3 coding sequence is TGTGCCAGCAGCCCCCGGGGGATTGAAGCTTTCTTT. It is translated as CASSPRGIEAFF. Looking up the rest from reference TRBV28 and TRBJ1-1 gives the full variable domain: DVKVTQSSRYLVKRTGEKVFLECVQDMDHENMFWYRQDPGLGLRLIYFSYDVKMKEKGDIPEGYSVSREKKERFSLILESASTNQTSMYLCASSPRGIEAFFGQGTRLTVV.

The chain employs TRBV9 and TRBJ2-2; D perhaps matches TRBD1 (5 bases). The CDR3 extends over 15 amino acids. V lost 4 bases and J lost 3, with 13 bases in between. The germline gives CDR1 SGDLS, CDR2 YYNGEE. Here the CDR3 DNA reads TGTGCCAGCAGCACCGCAGGGTTACACACCGGGGAGCTGTTTTTT. Translation gives CASSTAGLHTGELFF.

The table lists this clonotype with many counts. The rearrangement links TRBV6-6 to TRBJ1-1; D remains ambiguous. Per the germline V gene, CDR1 is MNHNY and CDR2 is SVGAGI (reference sequence). Trimming pared 7 bases from V and 5 bases from J, leaving 14 bases between. The CDR3 spans 13 residues. CDR3 sequence: CASTRAETTEAFF. In DNA form, the CDR3 reads TGTGCCAGCACACGGGCCGAAACTACTGAAGCTTTCTTT.

This clonotype was seen at least ten times. In DNA, the CDR3 is TGTGCCAGCACCCTTCAAGAGACCCAGTACTTC. Protein sequence: CASTLQETQYF. This chain joins TRBV6-1 and TRBJ2-5; the D is unclear. This CDR3 is built from 11 residues. Germline CDR1 and CDR2: MNHNS and SASEGT. Trimming took 7 bases from V and 2 from J, leaving 5 bases between them.

V is TRBV5-5 and J is TRBJ1-4; D gene uncertain. Trimming pared 1 base from V and 2 bases from J, leaving 6 bases between. Per germline, CDR1 SGHKS and CDR2 YYEKEE (reference sequence). The CDR3 consists of 14 residues. The CDR3 DNA is TGTGCCAGCAGCTTGATACAGACTAATGAAAAACTGTTTTTT. Its translation is CASSLIQTNEKLFF.

The rearrangement links TRBV6-2 or TRBV6-3 to TRBJ2-6; D gene unclear. Germline values: CDR1 MNHEY, CDR2 SVGEGT. This CDR3 spans 14 amino acids. The V end lost 5 bases, the J end lost 3 bases, and 8 bases lay between the germline ends. CDR3 coding DNA: TGTGCCAGCAGTCAAAGTTATGGGGCCAACGTCCTGACTTTC. Translating gives CASSQSYGANVLTF.

The V and J genes are TRBV2 and TRBJ1-4; no definite D call. CDR1 is SNHLY and CDR2 is FYNNEI in the germline V gene. The CDR3 extends over 14 amino acids. V was cut by 3 bases and J by 0 bases, with 5 bases left in between. The CDR3 is CASSDETTNEKLFF. CDR3 DNA: TGTGCCAGCAGTGACGAGACAACTAATGAAAAACTGTTTTTT.

This rearrangement joins TRBV25-1 to TRBJ2-3, with 7 positions matching TRBD2. The CDR3 contains 15 residues. Unmatched junction bases numbered 9, after V lost 7 bases and J lost 2 bases. Germline CDR1 MGHDK, CDR2 SYGVNS. Here the CDR3 reads CASNLGLGPTDTQYF. CDR3 sequence (DNA): TGTGCCAGCAACCTAGGACTAGGTCCCACAGATACGCAGTATTTT.

The V gene is TRBV20-1, the J gene TRBJ2-6; D unresolved. The germline V and J ends were trimmed by 6 bases and 4 bases, with 13 bases remaining between them. Germline assignment: CDR1 DFQATT and CDR2 SNEGSKA (reference sequence). CDR3 length equals 14 residues. The CDR3 nucleotides read TGCAGTGCCAGCCGAGTGGCGGGGGCCAACGTCCTGACTTTC. Translating it yields CSASRVAGANVLTF.

Only a few counts were recorded for this clonotype. The chain carries TRBV27 and TRBJ1-1; 9 positions agree with TRBD1. The CDR3 is made up of 15 amino acids. Germline-derived CDR1 and CDR2 are MNHEY and SMNVEV (reference sequence). V shed 5 bases and J 10 bases; nucleotides not matched to a gene: 14. Here the CDR3 reads CASSREQGARLGAFF. In nucleotides, the CDR3 is TGTGCCAGCAGTAGAGAACAGGGGGCGCGTTTAGGAGCTTTCTTT.

Ten or more counts support this clonotype. V and J are TRBV20-1 and TRBJ2-3; no reliable D call. Trimming took 6 bases from V and 2 from J, leaving 9 bases between them. This CDR3 region has 12 residues. The V gene's germline CDR1 is DFQATT and CDR2 SNEGSKA (reference sequence). The CDR3 here is CSARGDTDTQYF. The DNA of the CDR3 is TGCAGTGCCCGTGGAGACACAGATACGCAGTATTTT.

This clonotype occurred a few times. V and J are TRBV12-3 or TRBV12-4 and TRBJ1-5; D is unclear. The CDR3 totals 17 residues. Deletions cut 5 bases from V and 3 bases from J, with 20 bases between. This CDR3 is CASSGNVDIESNQPQHF. Here the CDR3 DNA reads TGTGCCAGCAGTGGTAATGTAGACATAGAGTCCAATCAGCCCCAGCATTTT.

DNA for the CDR3: TGTGCCAGCAGTGCTCTATTTCTAAAGGAAGAACTGTTTTTT. As protein: CASSALFLKEELFF. V gene TRBV12-3 or TRBV12-4 combines with J gene TRBJ1-4; D is uncertain. The CDR3 covers 14 residues. V lost 5 bases and J lost 12, with 19 bases in between.

The rearrangement joins TRBV28 to TRBJ2-5, with TRBD1 as a possible D gene (6 bases). The J call may be incorrect, as the DNA end agrees better with TRBJ2-7. Per germline, CDR1 MDHEN and CDR2 SYDVKM. The CDR3 consists of 14 residues. For the CDR3, the DNA is TGTGCCAGCAGTTCCCATGACAGGCTCTACGAGCAGTACTTC. Encoded protein: CASSSHDRLYEQYF.

In regard to this clonotype: Compared with germline, one end of the junction differs, possibly owing to a read error. The chain carries TRBV19 and TRBJ1-5; weak D call: TRBD1 (5 bases). From germline, CDR1 is LNHDA and CDR2 SQIVND (reference sequence). This CDR3 contains 17 residues. For the CDR3, the DNA is TGTGCCAGTAGCACAACCGGGGGTTTCTATAGCAATCAGCCCCGGCATTTT. Translated: CASSTTGGFYSNQPRHF.

The chain uses TRBV28 and TRBJ1-2; 7 positions agree with TRBD1. CDR1 is MDHEN, CDR2 SYDVKM, per germline. The V gene end was trimmed by 5 bases and the J gene end by 8 bases; junction bases not matched to a gene: 5. The length of the CDR3 is 12 residues. CDR3 in DNA: TGTGCCAGCAGTACAAACAGGGGAGGCTACACCTTC. Protein: CASSTNRGGYTF.

Ten or more counts support this clonotype. The chain couples TRBV6-6 to TRBJ1-5; 7 bases are a match to TRBD1. The CDR3 extends over 14 amino acids. V was pared by 6 bases and J by 7 bases, with 9 bases of the junction left unmatched. Germline CDR1 and CDR2: MNHNY and SVGAGI (reference sequence). For the CDR3, the DNA is TGTGCCAGCAGACGCGACAGGGCCGGACAGCCCCAGCATTTT. Translation: CASRRDRAGQPQHF.

This clonotype was detected only once. CDR3 protein: CASSLTGTTSYEQYF. DNA of the CDR3: TGTGCCAGCAGCTTAACCGGGACTACCTCCTACGAGCAGTACTTC. The V call is TRBV5-6, the J call TRBJ2-7; 7 positions agree with TRBD2. The CDR3 consists of 15 residues. Germline CDR1 SGHDT, CDR2 YYEEEE. The V and J ends lost 2 bases and 0 bases, in that order; junction bases with no gene match: 5.

The V gene is TRBV20-1, the J gene TRBJ2-3, with 7 nucleotides matching TRBD1. The CDR3 has 15 residues. Germline lookup yields CDR1 DFQATT and CDR2 SNEGSKA (reference sequence). V shed 6 bases and J 0 bases; nucleotides not matched to a gene: 9. The CDR3 sequence: CSANGGQESTDTQYF. The CDR3 region has the DNA TGCAGTGCCAACGGAGGACAGGAGAGCACAGATACGCAGTATTTT.